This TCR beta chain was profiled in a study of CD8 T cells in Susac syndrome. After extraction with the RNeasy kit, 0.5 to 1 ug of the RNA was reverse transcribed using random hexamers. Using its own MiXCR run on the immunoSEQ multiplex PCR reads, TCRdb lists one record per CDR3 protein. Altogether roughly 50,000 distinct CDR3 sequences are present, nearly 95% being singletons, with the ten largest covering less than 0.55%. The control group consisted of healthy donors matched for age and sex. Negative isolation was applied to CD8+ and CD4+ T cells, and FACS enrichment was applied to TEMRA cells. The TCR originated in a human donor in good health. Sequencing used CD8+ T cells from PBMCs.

CDR3 DNA: TGTGCCAGTAGCCTAGTAGGGGCTAGCACAGATACGCAGTATTTT. This gives the protein CASSLVGASTDTQYF. The V gene is TRBV19, the J gene TRBJ2-3; D perhaps matches TRBD1 (5 bases). Germline V lookup: CDR1 LNHDA, CDR2 SQIVND (reference sequence). This CDR3 is built from 15 residues. V was pared by 6 bases and J by 0 bases, with 13 bases between.